Listed below are T cell receptor beta chains from one sample, sequenced in a study of response to subunit inactivated influenza vaccine. TCRdb re-called the RT-PCR reads with MiXCR, one entry per CDR3 protein. Here the sample spans fewer than 700,000 distinct CDR3 sequences, 10% to 15% being singletons. The specimen was PBMCs from blood, collected 35 to 45 days after vaccination. These receptors came from a man aged 45-65 years who received an inactivated influenza vaccine. Both conserved end residues are part of each CDR3.

V	J	length	CDR3
TRBV5-1	TRBJ2-7	14	CASSLDGTLGEQYF
TRBV12-3/TRBV12-4	TRBJ2-3	20	CASSLSWGQGAKTSTDTQYF
TRBV6-5	TRBJ2-3	13	CASSWGTELTQYF
TRBV7-9	TRBJ1-2	13	CASNQWEGTGYTF
TRBV12-3/TRBV12-4	TRBJ2-7	12	CASRFGPMEQYF
TRBV7-8	TRBJ2-7	14	CASSWAGSSYEQYF
TRBV11-2	TRBJ2-5	16	CASSLSWTGGLETQYF
TRBV20-1	TRBJ2-3	14	CSARPSGHVDTQYF
TRBV2	TRBJ2-7	13	CASSIGQNYEQYF
TRBV12-3/TRBV12-4	TRBJ1-2	15	CASSFWGAGDYGYTF
TRBV3-1	TRBJ2-5	12	CASSQLQETQYF
TRBV14	TRBJ2-3	13	CASSQQVADTQYF
TRBV12-3/TRBV12-4	TRBJ1-6	15	CASSSSSGANSPLHF
TRBV6-2/TRBV6-3	TRBJ2-7	12	CAGSRDSHEQYF
TRBV20-1	TRBJ2-5	14	CSAGSSWKQETQYF
TRBV7-2	TRBJ2-2	15	CASSLDTGRTGELFF
TRBV7-2	TRBJ2-2	15	CASSLNFAGHGELFF
TRBV11-1	TRBJ2-7	16	CASSLEGLLQGYEQYF
TRBV29-1	TRBJ1-1	13	CSVGVFINTEAFF